This T cell receptor beta chain was profiled in a study of OX40 agonist ivuxolimab in advanced cancers. CDR1 is SGHRS and CDR2 is YFSETQ in the germline V gene. There are 15 residues in the CDR3. V was pared by 4 bases and J by 5 bases, with 11 bases of the junction left unmatched. Profiled with immunoSEQ multiplex PCR; TCRdb holds only in-frame clones, not every one. The sample includes about 98,000 clones, around nine tenths of them seen just once. The rearrangement uses TRBV5-1 and TRBJ1-2; 7 bases are shared with TRBD1. The TCR comes from an adult with an advanced solid tumor such as melanoma, head and neck, liver or kidney cancer. This specimen consisted of CD4+ or CD8+ T cells sorted from blood, obtained in a trial of the OX40 agonist ivuxolimab. DNA of the CDR3: TGCGCCAGCAGCCAAGGGGTACAGGGGACATATGGCTACACCTTC. Its protein is CASSQGVQGTYGYTF.